This T cell receptor (beta chain) was sequenced for a study of identical twins. The CDR3 covers 17 residues. V dropped 2 bases and J dropped 1 base, with 14 bases sitting between them. Germline V gene lookup returns CDR1 MNHEY and CDR2 SVGAGI. From the 5' RACE reads, TCRdb called clonotypes with MiXCR, one entry per CDR3 protein. The sample has hundreds of thousands of distinct CDR3 sequences, about 20% seen once; the top ten hold approximately 14%. This clonotype was found a few times. This sample also appeared in a second study, on T cells expressing NK-cell markers.

This receptor was taken from a woman aged 18-29 years in good health. The J gene is TRBJ2-2, the V gene TRBV6-5, with D perhaps matching TRBD1 (6 bases). Sequenced sample: PBMCs. CDR3 DNA: TGTGCCAGCAGTTACGATCTCCGGACAGTGAACACCGGGGAGCTGTTTTTT. Translated, it gives CASSYDLRTVNTGELFF.